The 27 T cell receptor beta chains in this list originate from one sample, sequenced in a study of blood T cell repertoires in COVID-19. Using immunoSEQ multiplex PCR, the repertoire was profiled, and TCRdb retains in-frame clones only, with some absent. The table records around 500,000 clones, around 89% of them present only once. Sequenced input: PBMCs or T cells enriched from blood (not recorded which). The receptors were gathered from a woman aged 40 to 50 who had recovered from COVID-19.

This clone was counted a single time. V and J are TRBV29-1 and TRBJ2-3, with 11 bases aligning to TRBD2. Unmatched junction bases numbered 2, after V lost 6 bases and J lost 0 bases. CDR1 and CDR2 from the germline V gene are SQVTM and ANQGSEA. The CDR3 extends over 14 amino acids. CDR3 bases: TGCAGCGTGCGGACTAGCGGGAGCACAGATACGCAGTATTTT. The encoded protein is CSVRTSGSTDTQYF.

The V and J genes are TRBV6-2 or TRBV6-3 and TRBJ1-5, with unresolved D. Trimming removed 0 bases at V and 3 bases at J, with 6 bases between. The CDR3 runs to 14 residues. Looked up from germline, CDR1 is MNHEY and CDR2 is SVGEGT. The CDR3 DNA is TGTGCCAGCAGTTACTCTTCCATCAATCAGCCCCAGCATTTT. Protein product: CASSYSSINQPQHF.

The chain combines TRBV10-3 with TRBJ2-7; 7 nucleotides line up with TRBD1. Germline CDR1 and CDR2: ENHRY and SYGVKD. The CDR3 runs 12 residues. After removal of 6 bases from V and 5 bases from J, the junction contained 4 bases not matched to a gene. As DNA, the CDR3 is TGTGCCATCAGCGGAGACAGGGACGAGCAGTACTTC. Translation gives CAISGDRDEQYF.

The chain couples TRBV4-3 to TRBJ2-2; 8 bases are a match to TRBD1. The germline V gene encodes CDR1 LGHNA and CDR2 YSLEER. The length of the CDR3 is 16 residues. The V gene end was trimmed by 0 bases and the J gene end by 6 bases; junction bases not matched to a gene: 6. The CDR3 region is CASSQEGGTGAGELFF. The CDR3 region has the DNA TGCGCCAGCAGCCAAGAAGGAGGGACAGGTGCCGGGGAGCTGTTTTTT.

The genes are TRBV24-1 and TRBJ1-1, with unresolved D. Trimming pared 4 bases from V and 0 bases from J, leaving 5 bases between. Germline V gives CDR1 KGHDR, CDR2 SFDVKD. The CDR3 loop spans 13 amino acids. The CDR3 nucleotides read TGTGCCACCAGTGACGGTATGAACACTGAAGCTTTCTTT. Translated: CATSDGMNTEAFF.

The chain uses TRBV5-1 and TRBJ2-3, with D unclear. V lost 3 bases and J lost 8, with 13 bases in between. Germline V gene lookup returns CDR1 SGHRS and CDR2 YFSETQ. This CDR3 has 13 residues. The CDR3 protein is CASSYDDTRTQYF. For the CDR3, the DNA is TGCGCCAGCAGCTACGACGACACACGTACGCAGTATTTT.

V gene TRBV14 combines with J gene TRBJ1-3; D remains unclear. Looked up from germline, CDR1 is SGHDN and CDR2 is FVKESK. The V gene lost 1 base and the J gene lost 4 bases, with 11 bases spanning the gap. The CDR3 has 15 residues. CDR3 sequence reads: CASSQVLSWGNTIYF. CDR3 nucleotide sequence: TGTGCCAGCAGCCAAGTTTTGAGCTGGGGAAACACCATATATTTT. The full variable domain, with the rest looked up from reference TRBV14 and TRBJ1-3, is EAGVTQFPSHSVIEKGQTVTLRCDPISGHDNLYWYRRVMGKEIKFLLHFVKESKQDESGMPNNRFLAERTGGTYSTLKVQPAELEDSGVYFCASSQVLSWGNTIYFGEGSWLTVV.

The gene calls are TRBV6-5 and TRBJ1-2; 10 nucleotides match TRBD1. V was clipped by 5 bases and J by 6 bases; unmatched bases: 3. CDR3 length: 13 residues. Germline V gene lookup returns CDR1 MNHEY and CDR2 SVGAGI. The CDR3 loop is CASSPTGGNGYTF. The CDR3 DNA is TGTGCCAGCAGTCCGACAGGGGGCAATGGCTACACCTTC.

The CDR3 loop is CASSYSLGGTGELFF. The CDR3 region has the DNA TGTGCCAGCAGTTACTCACTAGGGGGCACCGGGGAGCTGTTTTTT. The chain uses TRBV6-2 or TRBV6-3 and TRBJ2-2; TRBD1 might be the D (6 bases). The CDR3 runs 15 residues. Trimming removed 0 bases at V and 4 bases at J, with 9 bases between. The V gene's germline CDR1 is MNHEY and CDR2 SVGEGT.

The chain couples TRBV6-1 to TRBJ2-1, with 13 bases that match TRBD2. CDR3 length: 15 amino acids. Germline-derived CDR1 and CDR2 are MNHNS and SASEGT. The junction had 8 bases not matched to a gene; V was cut back by 2 bases and J by 13 bases. The CDR3 nucleotides are TGTGCCAGCAGTGAACTACGACTAGCGGGAGGTGGACAGTTCTTC. Translating gives CASSELRLAGGGQFF.

The chain recombines TRBV5-1 with TRBJ2-1; D gene uncertain. The CDR3 runs to 15 residues. Trimming left V 0 bases short and J 3 bases short, with 10 bases between. Germline V lookup: CDR1 SGHRS, CDR2 YFSETQ. The CDR3 region has the DNA TGCGCCAGCAGCTTGGGCGAAGCCGACTACAATGAGCAGTTCTTC. Amino acid sequence: CASSLGEADYNEQFF.

The V gene is TRBV10-2, the J gene TRBJ2-3; D call uncertain. The CDR3 runs 12 residues. Between the trimmed V and J ends, which lost 6 bases and 0 bases, there was a span of 4 bases. The V gene's germline CDR1 is WSHSY and CDR2 SAAADI. CDR3 in amino acids: CASRTSTDTQYF. CDR3 DNA sequence: TGCGCCAGCAGAACAAGCACAGATACGCAGTATTTT.

The rearrangement uses TRBV7-9 and TRBJ1-2, with no clear D. The CDR3 loop spans 13 amino acids. Deletions cut 2 bases from V and 8 bases from J, with 12 bases between. Looked up from germline, CDR1 is SEHNR and CDR2 is FQNEAQ (reference sequence). The CDR3 DNA follows: TGTGCCAGCAGCTTAATCCTGTCAGGCGGCTACACCTTC. Amino acid sequence: CASSLILSGGYTF.

The sample holds one count of this clone. The rearrangement joins TRBV10-3 to TRBJ1-2; 7 bases are a match to TRBD1. The trim removed 2 bases at V and 4 bases at J, leaving 4 bases unmatched. From germline, CDR1 is ENHRY and CDR2 SYGVKD. This CDR3 has 14 residues. The CDR3 DNA sequence: TGTGCCATCAGTGAGCAGGGACAGACCTATGGCTACACCTTC. This codes for CAISEQGQTYGYTF.

DNA for the CDR3: TGTGCCAGCAGCTTAGGACAGGGGGGGTACAATGAGCAGTTCTTC. It translates to CASSLGQGGYNEQFF. V is TRBV11-2 and J is TRBJ2-1; 9 bases fit TRBD1. The CDR3 consists of 15 residues. Trimming removed 1 base from V and 4 bases from J; junction bases left unmatched: 2. Germline assignment: CDR1 SGHAT and CDR2 FQNNGV.

V gene TRBV19 combines with J gene TRBJ2-1, with 7 bases that match TRBD2. After removal of 3 bases from V and 3 bases from J, the junction contained 2 bases not matched to a gene. The CDR3 contains 14 residues. Germline V CDR1 and CDR2: LNHDA, SQIVND (reference sequence). The DNA for the CDR3 is TGTGCCAGTAGTATTCAGCGGGACTACAATGAGCAGTTCTTC. It specifies CASSIQRDYNEQFF.

DNA of the CDR3: TGTGCCTGGAGGAGGGGGACAAACATTCAGTACTTC. Its protein is CAWRRGTNIQYF. The chain couples TRBV30 to TRBJ2-4; TRBD1 is a possible D gene (6 bases). Germline assignment: CDR1 GTSNPN and CDR2 SVGIG (reference sequence). V was cut by 3 bases and J by 6 bases, with 9 bases left in between. CDR3 length: 12 residues.

In nucleotides, the CDR3 is TGTGCCACCGCCCCCAGGGGTATGAACACTGAAGCTTTCTTT. Translation gives CATAPRGMNTEAFF. This sequence joins TRBV10-3 and TRBJ1-1; D possibly corresponds to TRBD1 (6 bases). This CDR3 region has 14 residues. The germline V gene has CDR1 ENHRY and CDR2 SYGVKD. The V gene lost 10 bases and the J gene lost 0 bases, with 15 bases spanning the gap.

This chain connects TRBV6-5 to TRBJ1-4, with D possibly matching TRBD1 (5 bases). The CDR3 contains 16 residues. The V end was cut by 0 bases, the J end by 3 bases, with 11 bases between. From germline, CDR1 is MNHEY and CDR2 SVGAGI. CDR3 sequence: CASSYSWGGSNEKLFF. The DNA of the CDR3 is TGTGCCAGCAGTTACTCCTGGGGGGGATCTAATGAAAAACTGTTTTTT.

This clone was detected a few times. The rearrangement uses TRBV29-1 and TRBJ2-7; no definite D call. Germline assignment: CDR1 SQVTM and CDR2 ANQGSEA. V was clipped by 4 bases and J by 3 bases, with 10 bases between them. The CDR3 has 12 amino acids. The chain's CDR3 is CSVGGTFYEQYF. CDR3 coding DNA: TGCAGCGTTGGCGGCACTTTCTACGAGCAGTACTTC.

The chain carries TRBV19 and TRBJ1-2; D unclear. The length of the CDR3 is 13 residues. Germline assignment: CDR1 LNHDA and CDR2 SQIVND (reference sequence). V was pared by 3 bases and J by 4 bases, with 9 bases between. The CDR3 DNA sequence: TGTGCCAGTAGTATTGGGCCGAGCTATGGCTACACCTTC. Translation: CASSIGPSYGYTF.

This chain joins TRBV24-1 and TRBJ2-3; tentative D call: TRBD1 (6 bases). This CDR3 comprises 18 residues. Germline lookup yields CDR1 KGHDR and CDR2 SFDVKD. V gave up 2 bases and J gave up 0 bases, with 17 bases separating them. For the CDR3, the DNA is TGTGCCACCAGTGATTCTCGGGACATCAGGGTTAGCACAGATACGCAGTATTTT. Protein sequence: CATSDSRDIRVSTDTQYF.

This clone was found once. This chain links TRBV15 with TRBJ1-2, with 8 bases that match TRBD1. V lost 0 bases, J lost 4 bases, and 13 bases stayed unmatched. This CDR3 has 18 amino acids. Per the germline V gene, CDR1 is LNHNV and CDR2 is YYDKDF (reference sequence). The CDR3 sequence is CATSRDLLPGQGRYGYTF. The CDR3 DNA reads TGTGCCACCAGCAGAGATTTGTTACCCGGACAGGGACGCTATGGCTACACCTTC.

This chain connects TRBV19 to TRBJ2-2; D gene ambiguous. Germline V lookup: CDR1 LNHDA, CDR2 SQIVND (reference sequence). Trimming removed 4 bases at V and 2 bases at J, with 11 bases between. The CDR3 spans 15 residues. CDR3 protein: CASSTHYYNTGELFF. Here the CDR3 DNA reads TGTGCCAGTAGTACCCACTACTATAACACCGGGGAGCTGTTTTTT.

The V gene is TRBV7-9, the J gene TRBJ2-6, with 7 bases fitting TRBD1. J was trimmed by 2 bases and V by 5 bases; bases with no gene match: 9. The length of the CDR3 is 17 residues. Germline loops: CDR1 SEHNR, CDR2 FQNEAQ (reference sequence). CDR3 bases: TGTGCCAGCAGCCCAATGAGGGGGCTGACTGGGGCCAACGTCCTGACTTTC. Its translation is CASSPMRGLTGANVLTF.

The chain employs TRBV28 and TRBJ1-6; 7 nucleotides align to TRBD1. Trimming at V came to 6 bases and at J to 5 bases, leaving 7 bases not matched to a gene. This CDR3 region has 15 residues. Germline values: CDR1 MDHEN, CDR2 SYDVKM. For the CDR3, the DNA is TGTGCCAGCAGGAAGACAGGGACGAATAATTCACCCCTCCACTTT. This encodes CASRKTGTNNSPLHF. Combining the CDR3 with reference TRBV28 and TRBJ1-6 gives the whole variable domain DVKVTQSSRYLVKRTGEKVFLECVQDMDHENMFWYRQDPGLGLRLIYFSYDVKMKEKGDIPEGYSVSREKKERFSLILESASTNQTSMYLCASRKTGTNNSPLHFGNGTRLTVT.

The J gene is TRBJ2-4, the V gene TRBV2, with TRBD1 as a possible D gene (5 bases). V shed 9 bases and J shed 1 base, with 13 bases lying between them. CDR3 length: 14 residues. CDR1 is SNHLY and CDR2 is FYNNEI in the germline V gene. CDR3 in DNA: TGTGCCAGTCTAGAGACAGCGGCCAAAAACATTCAGTACTTC. Its protein product is CASLETAAKNIQYF.